This TCR beta chain was retrieved from a study of blood T cell repertoires in COVID-19 (dated by TCRdb to 2018 to 2021). As for the study more broadly: The collaborator samples originated in the United States, Italy and Spain and spanned the acute and convalescent phases of COVID-19. The prospective study material was composed of cDNA or gDNA derived from T cells, B-cell-depleted T cells, or PBMCs. Deeply sampled blood TCRbeta repertoires from subjects exposed to, actively infected with, or recovered from COVID-19 were included in the dataset. Where available, HLA class I and class II types were obtained from metadata supplied by the sample provider rather than from assay-based typing. Samples came from the ongoing ImmuneRACE study (first 160 participants) plus 1,254 subjects from 6 global collaborators. Sample metadata almost always included a de-identified subject ID, COVID-19 status, age in years and sex. The repertoires were made available in a free public database intended to serve as a resource for research on the immune response to SARS-CoV-2. General findings and caveats noted by the study authors: How much clinical and demographic metadata was included differed by source and by participant, and the metadata was provided uncurated.

The table lists this clone with a count of one. The antigen it recognizes is unknown. Base qualities are not provided; no much larger clone lies one nucleotide away. Measured from the cysteine to the phenylalanine, the CDR3 is 12 residues long. Only the CDR3 region is kept as DNA, spanning 36 bases read in frame from base 1. V loses 8 bases of germline sequence and J loses 2 bases, and the interval between the two ends is 9 bases. TCRbeta CDR3 regions were amplified from genomic DNA using the immunoSEQ Assay, a bias-controlled multiplex PCR. The paper's data handling went like this. Nucleated cell counts per sample were estimated from amplification of reference gene primers within the assay. Sequence reads were collapsed and filtered to measure the absolute abundance of every unique TCRbeta CDR3 rearrangement. Productive Simpson clonality was computed per sample as the square root of Simpson's diversity index over productive rearrangements. TCRdb took this table from immuneACCESS and kept in-frame rearrangements with V and J called. Such tables lack part of the clones; where checked against another copy, unresolved V genes explain under half of the gap, and the rest is unexplained. V and J calls and clone size are given by that table; D and trimming were obtained from the DNA. This sample has about 220,000 clones in its table, and around 89% of those were observed once. About 15% of the sample is in the top ten clones.

Enrolling through a virtual design, the prospective study's participants ranged in age from roughly 18 to 95 years and lived across roughly 24 United States geographic areas. In the prospective study, participants were assigned to cohorts based on the clinical history participants reported in a screening survey and a study questionnaire. Exposed participants had been in contact, within 2 weeks of entering the study, with a person who had a PCR-confirmed or clinician-diagnosed case of COVID-19. In the prospective study, mobile phlebotomists collected whole blood, serum and a nasopharyngeal or oropharyngeal swab from each participant. Participants in the prospective study had the option to provide additional blood draws and questionnaires over an approximately two-month period. Before DNA extraction, blood samples from the prospective study were shipped at room temperature or frozen.

The receptor's source is a man aged 25 to 40 who had been exposed to COVID-19. The chain uses TRBV12-3 or TRBV12-4 and TRBJ2-5; the D gene lacks a confident call. Sequenced: PBMCs or T cells enriched from blood (not recorded which). The CDR3 amino acid sequence is: CASSGRQETQYF. At the DNA level, the sequence is TGTGCCAGCTCAGGCAGGCAAGAGACCCAGTACTTC.